This T cell receptor (beta chain) was captured by sequencing in a study of shared clonotypes between healthy human individuals. Whole-study findings and limits: Non-shared clonotypes had lower generation probabilities than those shared by all four donors.

TCRdb's table, derived via immunoSEQ multiplex PCR, lists solely in-frame clones and lacks some. The sample includes 2 million to 2.5 million clones, roughly 96% seen only once; the top ten take around 0.13%. The CD4+ fraction was divided into a CD45RA+ naive subset and a CD45RA-negative memory subset. Turning to this clone: Its antigen is still unknown.

V shed 0 bases and J 8 bases; nucleotides not matched to a gene: 11. Germline loops: CDR1 GTSNPN, CDR2 SVGIG (reference sequence). The CDR3 runs to 15 residues. This sequence joins TRBV30 and TRBJ1-2, with 8 bases fitting TRBD1. The sequenced material came from naive CD4+ T cells sorted from blood. The subset here: CD45RA+ positively selected. The TCR originated in a man between 18 and 35 years old in good health. CDR3 DNA sequence: TGTGCCTGGAGTGTACCAGGGGGCCCGGAGGGGGGCTACACCTTC. Protein product: CAWSVPGGPEGGYTF.